These T cell receptor beta chains were read from a single sample in a study of cytomegalovirus exposure and HLA in healthy donors. Sequenced by immunoSEQ multiplex PCR; TCRdb stores in-frame clones only, minus some. This repertoire shows approximately 100,000 clones, about 79% found once; its top ten account for approximately 2%. Sequencing input: PBMCs. The receptors stem from a human donor in good health. Both conserved end residues are part of each CDR3. The D gene is left open where the match is weak. Not every row has a clone size; where given, it reads once, few, many or a size class.

d_call j_call v_call clone_size cdr3_aa cdr3_nt
NA TRBJ2-1 TRBV5-1 NA CASSLDLSSYNEQFF TGCGCCAGCAGCCTGGACTTGAGCTCCTACAATGAGCAGTTCTTC
TRBD1 TRBJ2-2 TRBV2 NA CASRAGTGVLVGELFF TGTGCCAGCAGGGCCGGGACAGGGGTTTTGGTCGGGGAGCTGTTTTTT
NA TRBJ2-1 TRBV5-1 NA CASSLTGPIEQFF TGCGCCAGCAGCTTGACAGGGCCTATTGAGCAGTTCTTC
TRBD1 TRBJ1-1 TRBV5-4 few CASRQGGANTEAFF TGTGCCAGCCGACAGGGCGGAGCGAACACTGAAGCTTTCTTT
NA TRBJ2-2 TRBV5-4 few CASSPEATGELFF TGTGCCAGCAGCCCCGAGGCCACCGGGGAGCTGTTTTTT
NA TRBJ1-1 TRBV2 NA CASSGRGRVGGGREAFF TGTGCCAGCAGTGGTAGGGGCAGGGTAGGGGGTGGTCGTGAAGCTTTCTTT
NA TRBJ1-2 TRBV14 NA CASSQQTQGFYGYTF TGTGCCAGCAGCCAACAAACACAGGGTTTCTATGGCTACACCTTC
TRBD2 TRBJ2-5 TRBV27 NA CASSLGGSGAQETQYF TGTGCCAGCAGTTTAGGCGGTAGCGGGGCCCAAGAGACCCAGTACTTC
TRBD2 TRBJ2-5 TRBV6-5 NA CASSTRAGVGETQYF TGTGCCAGCAGCACCCGAGCGGGAGTGGGGGAGACCCAGTACTTC
TRBD2 TRBJ2-7 TRBV30 NA CAWSRSTGTSGRGSYEQYF TGTGCCTGGAGTCGATCAACCGGGACTAGCGGGCGGGGCTCCTACGAGCAGTACTTC
NA TRBJ1-2 TRBV5-8 few CASNYPRGREYGYTF TGTGCCAGCAACTACCCGCGGGGTAGGGAGTATGGCTACACCTTC
TRBD2 TRBJ2-1 TRBV27 NA CASSFGSLGLAGKGNEQFF TGTGCCAGCAGTTTCGGTAGCTTGGGACTAGCGGGGAAAGGGAATGAGCAGTTCTTC
TRBD2 TRBJ2-3 TRBV9 NA CASSVGLAESTDTQYF TGTGCCAGCAGCGTAGGACTAGCGGAAAGCACAGATACGCAGTATTTT
TRBD1 TRBJ2-5 TRBV19 NA CASSNRQGGPETQYF TGTGCCAGTAGTAACCGACAGGGTGGTCCAGAGACCCAGTACTTC
TRBD1 TRBJ2-7 TRBV5-6 NA CASSSLGTGKAYEQYF TGTGCCAGCAGCTCGCTAGGGACAGGGAAGGCCTACGAGCAGTACTTC
NA TRBJ2-7 TRBV5-8 NA CASSLSGYEQYF TGTGCCAGCAGCTTATCGGGCTACGAGCAGTACTTC
NA TRBJ2-1 TRBV6-4 NA CASSDSSLPGPPYNNEQFF TGTGCCAGCAGTGACTCGAGCTTACCAGGGCCCCCGTACAACAATGAGCAGTTCTTC
TRBD2 TRBJ2-1 TRBV28 NA CASSLAGGPVNEQFF TGTGCCAGCAGTTTAGCGGGGGGGCCAGTCAATGAGCAGTTCTTC
TRBD1 TRBJ2-1 TRBV28 NA CASSRDREGFDEQFF TGTGCCAGCAGTCGGGACAGGGAGGGGTTCGATGAGCAGTTCTTC
TRBD2 TRBJ2-7 TRBV29-1 NA CSVEGGGEGSYYEQYF TGCAGCGTTGAGGGGGGGGGAGAGGGGAGTTACTACGAGCAGTACTTC
NA TRBJ1-4 TRBV27 NA CASSHGLLGEKLFF TGTGCCAGCAGTCACGGACTCCTTGGGGAAAAACTGTTTTTT
NA TRBJ1-5 TRBV4-3 NA CASSQEWGVGEPLHQPQHF TGCGCCAGCAGCCAAGAATGGGGTGTAGGGGAACCCCTGCATCAGCCCCAGCATTTT
TRBD1 TRBJ1-2 TRBV15 NA CATSRGTSQGGYGYTF TGTGCCACCAGCAGAGGTACCTCGCAGGGGGGCTATGGCTACACCTTC
TRBD1 TRBJ1-2 TRBV9 NA CASSPILGQGVSYGYTF TGTGCCAGCAGCCCTATCCTAGGACAGGGGGTCTCATATGGCTACACCTTC
TRBD2 TRBJ2-7 TRBV9 NA CASSVGPAGVEEQYF TGTGCCAGCAGCGTAGGCCCAGCGGGAGTAGAGGAGCAGTACTTC
TRBD1 TRBJ1-1 TRBV27 few CATAEYRGDTEAFF TGTGCCACCGCGGAATACAGGGGTGACACTGAAGCTTTCTTT
TRBD1 TRBJ1-5 TRBV5-1 NA CASRTGANSNQPQHF TGCGCCAGCAGGACAGGGGCAAATAGCAATCAGCCCCAGCATTTT
NA TRBJ1-1 TRBV19 NA CASSSTEAFF TGTGCCAGTAGTTCCACAGAAGCTTTCTTT
TRBD1 TRBJ2-6 TRBV6-4 NA CASSLSGQGALGANVLTF TGTGCCAGCAGTCTCTCCGGACAGGGGGCGCTTGGGGCCAACGTCCTGACTTTC
TRBD1 TRBJ1-4 TRBV11-2 NA CASSLGQGYEKLFF TGTGCCAGCAGCTTGGGACAGGGGTACGAAAAACTGTTTTTT
TRBD1 TRBJ2-5 TRBV18 NA CASSQGQGRETQYF TGTGCCAGCTCACAAGGACAGGGGAGAGAGACCCAGTACTTC